This T cell receptor beta chain was sequenced in a study of blood T cell repertoires in COVID-19. As handled by the study authors: Amplification from reference gene primers served as the basis for estimated nucleated cell counts. Profiling relied on immunoSEQ multiplex PCR, and the TCRdb table lists in-frame clones only, not all of them. The DNA was the basis for D and trimming; V, J and clone size are from that table. The sample lists roughly 110,000 clones, approximately 90% seen once, with 19% in the top ten. The CDR3 runs 14 residues. Per germline, CDR1 MDHEN and CDR2 SYDVKM. V dropped 9 bases and J dropped 4 bases, with 16 bases sitting between them.

V and J are TRBV28 and TRBJ1-5; maybe TRBD1 (6 bases). The source is a human donor with acute or convalescent COVID-19. The donor label of this sample is uncertain. Sequencing used peripheral blood. This CDR3 is CASRGLRGNQPQHF. The DNA for the CDR3 is TGTGCCAGTAGAGGTTTGAGGGGGAATCAGCCCCAGCATTTT.